The 27 T cell receptor beta chains below come from one sample, sequenced in a study of cytomegalovirus exposure and HLA in healthy donors (dated by TCRdb to 2015 to 2018). Library preparation was by the immunoSEQ multiplex PCR assay. Not all clones reach the TCRdb copy of this immuneACCESS table, which keeps in-frame sequences only. Checked studies attribute under half of the gap to unresolved V genes and leave the rest unexplained. The table for this sample lists 110,000 to 150,000 clones; roughly nine tenths of them were counted only once. The ten biggest clones cover roughly 3% of the sample. Sample: PBMCs. These receptors were obtained from a man in his late teens or twenties in good health and CMV-seronegative.

The V and J genes are TRBV28 and TRBJ2-1; tentatively, D is TRBD1 (5 bases). Germline V gene data show CDR1 as MDHEN and CDR2 as SYDVKM. Trimming shortened V by 3 bases and J by 4 bases, and 19 bases separated the two germline ends. There are 17 residues in the CDR3. The CDR3 is CASSLDNRGDPYNEQFF. CDR3 DNA sequence: TGTGCCAGCAGTTTGGACAACCGTGGGGATCCTTACAATGAGCAGTTCTTC.

V usage is TRBV11-3 and J usage is TRBJ2-3; 7 bases match TRBD1. V shed 5 bases and J 3 bases; nucleotides not matched to a gene: 2. The CDR3 loop spans 13 amino acids. Looked up from germline, CDR1 is SGHNT and CDR2 is YENEEA. The CDR3 nucleotides are TGTGCCAGCAGCGACAGGGTTACAGATACGCAGTATTTT. This sequence encodes CASSDRVTDTQYF. Together with reference TRBV11-3 and TRBJ2-3, the CDR3 gives the full variable domain: EAGVVQSPRYKIIEKKQPVAFWCNPISGHNTLYWYLQNLGQGPELLIRYENEEAVDDSQLPKDRFSAERLKGVDSTLKIQPAELGDSAVYLCASSDRVTDTQYFGPGTRLTVL.

The genes are TRBV11-2 and TRBJ2-7; 7 bases line up with TRBD2. CDR3 length: 16 residues. Trimming took 0 bases from V and 2 from J; bases not matched to a gene: 7. CDR1 is SGHAT and CDR2 is FQNNGV in the germline V gene. This CDR3 reads CASSLDGRTPTYEQYF. The CDR3 DNA follows: TGTGCCAGCAGCTTAGACGGGAGGACCCCCACCTACGAGCAGTACTTC.

V gene TRBV6-7 combines with J gene TRBJ2-3, with D possibly matching TRBD1 (5 bases). TRBV6-7 is sorted into the ORF group, with uncertain function. This CDR3 contains 16 residues. V lost 0 bases, J lost 0 bases, and 10 bases lay in between. As DNA, the CDR3 is TGTGCCAGCAGTTACTCGCCGCAGGGTAGCACAGATACGCAGTATTTT. This gives the protein CASSYSPQGSTDTQYF.

CDR3 in DNA: TGTGCCAGCAGCTTTCAGGGGCAAGAGACCCAGTACTTC. Amino acid sequence: CASSFQGQETQYF. The chain is built from TRBV7-8 and TRBJ2-5, with a possible D match to TRBD1 (6 bases). This CDR3 has 13 residues. Germline V gives CDR1 SGHVS, CDR2 FQNEAQ. V dropped 3 bases and J dropped 2 bases, with 7 bases sitting between them.

This sequence joins TRBV9 and TRBJ2-3, with TRBD2 identical over 7 bases. Trimming took 4 bases from V and 6 from J; bases not matched to a gene: 11. From germline, CDR1 is SGDLS and CDR2 YYNGEE. This CDR3 contains 15 residues. For the CDR3, the DNA is TGTGCCAGCAGCCCATACCGGACTAGTTCGGATACGCAGTATTTT. This translates into CASSPYRTSSDTQYF.

The CDR3 is CASRPTPNRGGNEQFF. Here the CDR3 DNA reads TGCGCCAGCAGGCCGACCCCCAACAGGGGGGGCAATGAGCAGTTCTTC. The chain joins TRBV4-1 to TRBJ2-1; D is perhaps TRBD1 (8 bases). V gave up 6 bases and J gave up 6 bases, with 21 bases separating them. The germline CDR1 and CDR2 sequences are MGHRA and YSYEKL. The CDR3 totals 16 residues.

The chain uses TRBV27 and TRBJ2-3; 9 positions match TRBD2. In germline, CDR1 is MNHEY, CDR2 SMNVEV (reference sequence). This CDR3 is 14 amino acids long. V lost 6 bases, J lost 2 bases, and 3 bases stayed unmatched. The CDR3 sequence: CASRRTSATDTQYF. The CDR3 region has the DNA TGTGCCAGCAGGAGGACTAGCGCCACAGATACGCAGTATTTT.

This sequence joins TRBV29-1 and TRBJ2-5; 10 nucleotides line up with TRBD1. The CDR3 has 13 amino acids. Looked up from germline, CDR1 is SQVTM and CDR2 is ANQGSEA. V lost 6 bases to trimming and J lost 4 bases; unmatched junction nucleotides: 5. The CDR3 bases are TGCAGCGTACGACAGGGGGCAGGAGAGACCCAGTACTTC. It specifies CSVRQGAGETQYF.

V gene TRBV9 combines with J gene TRBJ2-3, with TRBD2 as a possible D gene (7 bases). This CDR3 is 17 amino acids long. The V end was cut by 3 bases, the J end by 6 bases, with 23 bases between. Germline lookup yields CDR1 SGDLS and CDR2 YYNGEE. The CDR3 sequence is CASSGGTGGPGWDTQYF. CDR3 nucleotide sequence: TGTGCCAGCAGCGGAGGGACGGGGGGCCCCGGATGGGATACGCAGTATTTT.

The V and J genes are TRBV29-1 and TRBJ1-2, with a weak D call TRBD1 (6 bases). CDR1 and CDR2 from the germline V gene are SQVTM and ANQGSEA. The CDR3 consists of 12 residues. V was shortened by 5 bases and J by 4 bases, with 11 bases between the two germline ends. The CDR3 protein is CSVRQELYGYTF. CDR3 coding DNA: TGCAGCGTTCGACAGGAACTCTATGGCTACACCTTC.

This chain connects TRBV6-5 to TRBJ2-5, with a tentative D call TRBD1 (5 bases). From germline, CDR1 is MNHEY and CDR2 SVGAGI. V was pared by 7 bases and J by 0 bases, with 12 bases between. The CDR3 is made up of 14 amino acids. CDR3 protein: CASKTIGDQETQYF. As DNA, the CDR3 is TGTGCCAGCAAGACCATAGGGGACCAAGAGACCCAGTACTTC.

This clone was seen more than once but under ten times. The chain is built from TRBV5-1 and TRBJ2-7; 11 bases fit TRBD1. The J segment lost 5 bases and the V segment lost 0 bases, leaving 4 bases of the junction unmatched. The CDR3 covers 15 residues. The germline gives CDR1 SGHRS, CDR2 YFSETQ. In nucleotides, the CDR3 is TGCGCCAGCAGCTTGGCTGGGGACAGGGGGAACGAGCAGTACTTC. Its protein is CASSLAGDRGNEQYF.

DNA for the CDR3: TGTGCCAGCAGCGAATTGGGACTAGCGGGAGATAATGAGCAGTTCTTC. Its translation is CASSELGLAGDNEQFF. The chain carries TRBV7-9 and TRBJ2-1; 14 bases align to TRBD2. Germline CDR1 and CDR2: SEHNR and FQNEAQ (reference sequence). Germline trimming cut 5 bases from V and 7 bases from J; bases unmatched to any gene: 7. The CDR3 is 16 residues long.

This clone was counted a few times. This sequence joins TRBV12-5 and TRBJ1-1; 7 positions agree with TRBD1. The CDR3 is made up of 12 amino acids. Germline lookup yields CDR1 LGHNT and CDR2 FRNRAP. V dropped 6 bases and J dropped 9; count of bases not matched to a gene: 7. Here the CDR3 DNA reads TGTGCTAGTGGCGAACAGGGGTCTCAAGCTTTCTTT. Its translation is CASGEQGSQAFF. Together with reference TRBV12-5 and TRBJ1-1, the CDR3 gives the full variable domain: DARVTQTPRHKVTEMGQEVTMRCQPILGHNTVFWYRQTMMQGLELLAYFRNRAPLDDSGMPKDRFSAEMPDATLATLKIQPSEPRDSAVYFCASGEQGSQAFFGQGTRLTVV.

The chain recombines TRBV27 with TRBJ2-5; the D is unclear. The germline V gene encodes CDR1 MNHEY and CDR2 SMNVEV (reference sequence). The CDR3 is 13 residues long. Trimming removed 4 bases from V and 5 bases from J, with 11 bases in between. The CDR3 DNA reads as TGTGCCAGCAGTTCCCCTAATCGGGAGACCCAGTACTTC. Its translation is CASSSPNRETQYF.

The DNA for the CDR3 is TGTGCCAGCAGCCAGGGCGGGAGCGAGACCCAGTACTTC. This translates into CASSQGGSETQYF. The rearrangement uses TRBV11-2 and TRBJ2-5; 7 nucleotides match TRBD2. Looked up from germline, CDR1 is SGHAT and CDR2 is FQNNGV. With V trimmed by 5 bases and J by 5 bases, 5 bases remained unmatched. The CDR3 totals 13 residues.

J is TRBJ2-5 and V is TRBV19, with a tentative D call TRBD2 (6 bases). The CDR3 consists of 15 residues. V shed 5 bases and J shed 4 bases, with 17 bases lying between them. The germline CDR1 and CDR2 sequences are LNHDA and SQIVND (reference sequence). The CDR3 loop reads CASSAPRDSGETQYF. The DNA of the CDR3 is TGTGCCAGTAGTGCCCCCCGGGACTCGGGAGAGACCCAGTACTTC.

The genes are TRBV6-5 and TRBJ1-1; D is unclear. The CDR3 is made up of 11 amino acids. The germline V gene has CDR1 MNHEY and CDR2 SVGAGI. V lost 1 base and J 12 bases, leaving 9 bases between the germline ends. For the CDR3, the DNA is TGTGCCAGCAGTTACTACTCTTTTACTTTCTTT. Translation gives CASSYYSFTFF.

This clone occurred many times. This sequence joins TRBV6-4 and TRBJ2-3; 13 bases are a match to TRBD2. The junction had 1 base not matched to a gene; V was cut back by 3 bases and J by 4 bases. The CDR3 loop spans 15 amino acids. Germline V gene lookup returns CDR1 MRHNA and CDR2 SNTAGT. CDR3 sequence: CASSETSGGPDTQYF. The DNA of the CDR3 is TGTGCCAGCAGTGAGACTAGCGGGGGGCCAGATACGCAGTATTTT.

The chain combines TRBV2 with TRBJ1-5; TRBD1 aligns across 8 bases. From germline, CDR1 is SNHLY and CDR2 FYNNEI. The CDR3 is made up of 14 amino acids. With V trimmed by 2 bases and J by 4 bases, 1 base remained unmatched. The CDR3 region is CASSERTGNQPQHF. CDR3 DNA sequence: TGTGCCAGCAGTGAAAGGACAGGGAATCAGCCCCAGCATTTT.

This clone appeared once. The rearrangement joins TRBV4-1 to TRBJ2-7; a possible D gene is TRBD1 (6 bases). The V end lost 1 base, the J end lost 2 bases, and 12 bases lay between the germline ends. Germline V CDR1 and CDR2: MGHRA, YSYEKL. The CDR3 loop spans 15 amino acids. This CDR3 is CASSQVGRGPYEQYF. In nucleotides, the CDR3 is TGCGCCAGCAGCCAAGTTGGCAGGGGACCCTACGAGCAGTACTTC.

The V and J genes are TRBV7-9 and TRBJ2-2, with D tentatively TRBD1 (5 bases). The CDR3 is made up of 14 amino acids. The ends were cut back, 1 base at V and 6 bases at J, with 9 bases in the middle. Germline lookup yields CDR1 SEHNR and CDR2 FQNEAQ (reference sequence). The CDR3 DNA sequence: TGTGCCAGCAGCTTAGTACCGACAGCCGGGGAGCTGTTTTTT. Its translation is CASSLVPTAGELFF.

The chain couples TRBV7-9 to TRBJ2-3, with D possibly TRBD2 on 5 matching bases. The germline CDR1 and CDR2 sequences are SEHNR and FQNEAQ (reference sequence). V was pared by 1 base and J by 0 bases, with 11 bases between. The length of the CDR3 is 16 residues. DNA for the CDR3: TGTGCCAGCAGCTTAGGTGGGCGGGCTAGCACAGATACGCAGTATTTT. This gives the protein CASSLGGRASTDTQYF.

This clone was seen once. A junction end diverges from the germline sequence, so it may reflect a read error. V is TRBV18 and J is TRBJ2-1, with D possibly TRBD2 on 5 matching bases. This CDR3 has 11 amino acids. CDR1 and CDR2 (germline): KGHSH, LQKENI. The chain's CDR3 is CASSPGRLVVF. DNA for the CDR3: TGTGCCAGCTCACCGGGGAGACTGGTGGTCTTC.

The chain couples TRBV5-1 to TRBJ1-1; TRBD1 aligns across 9 bases. Per the germline V gene, CDR1 is SGHRS and CDR2 is YFSETQ. With V trimmed by 6 bases and J by 5 bases, 5 bases remained unmatched. The CDR3 extends over 13 amino acids. CDR3 sequence: CASTSQGATEAFF. The CDR3 nucleotides read TGCGCCAGCACCTCACAGGGGGCAACTGAAGCTTTCTTT.

This clone occurred a few times. This chain uses TRBV14 with TRBJ2-1, with 10 bases identical to TRBD2. V was pared by 0 bases and J by 6 bases, with 11 bases of the junction left unmatched. Germline V lookup: CDR1 SGHDN, CDR2 FVKESK. CDR3 length: 18 amino acids. The DNA for the CDR3 is TGTGCCAGCAGCCAAGAGAGAGCGGGGGGGCCCCTATTCAATGAGCAGTTCTTC. Residues: CASSQERAGGPLFNEQFF.